This T cell receptor (beta chain) is drawn from a study of shared clonotypes between healthy human individuals. The V gene lost 4 bases and the J gene lost 8 bases, with 14 bases spanning the gap. The CDR3 totals 13 residues. CDR1 and CDR2 (germline): SEHNR, FQNEAQ (reference sequence). Measured with immunoSEQ multiplex PCR; TCRdb has only the in-frame clones, and not every one. The table has approximately 700,000 clones, about 80% seen once. This TCR came from a woman between 25 and 40 years old in good health. Material for sequencing was memory CD4+ T cells sorted from blood. Described subset: CD45RA-negative fraction. The chain couples TRBV7-9 to TRBJ1-2; D unclear. In DNA, the CDR3 is TGTGCCAGCAGCTCCCCTTGGGGTGGCGGCTACACCTTC. Residues: CASSSPWGGGYTF.